The rows below give T cell receptor beta chains drawn from one sample of a study of response to subunit inactivated influenza vaccine. TCRdb independently ran MiXCR on the RT-PCR reads; one entry per CDR3 protein. The table has 630,000 or so distinct CDR3 sequences, 15% to 19% seen once; the top ten hold roughly 11%. The sample consisted of PBMCs from blood, taken about 11 days after vaccination. The receptors shown here come from a man aged 50 to 60 who received an inactivated influenza vaccine. CDR3s include the opening cysteine and the closing phenylalanine or tryptophan. Each record gives: clone size, D gene, J gene, V gene, CDR3 DNA, CDR3 protein. The D gene is left open where the match is weak. A clone size is listed for some rows: how often the clone was seen (once, few, many), or a class if it is expanded.

>many|TRBD1|TRBJ2-1|TRBV2
TGTGCCAGCAGTGGCGGGACAGGGAATGGAGGGTACTACAATGAGCAGTTCTTC
CASSGGTGNGGYYNEQFF
>-|TRBD2|TRBJ2-3|TRBV7-2
TGTGCCAGCAGCCCTTTTGGCGGGGGGGCGGGAGATACGCAGTATTTT
CASSPFGGGAGDTQYF
>-|-|TRBJ1-5|TRBV20-1
TGCAGTGCTAGCCGTTGGGGGTCCTCGCAGCCCCAGCATTTT
CSASRWGSSQPQHF
>-|-|TRBJ2-7|TRBV20-1
TGCAGTGCTACTGGTCGGGGGCAGATCTCCTACGAGCAGTACTTC
CSATGRGQISYEQYF
>many|-|TRBJ1-4|TRBV12-3/TRBV12-4
TGTGCCAGCAGTTTTACTGGGAATTACGAAAAACTGTTTTTT
CASSFTGNYEKLFF
>many|-|TRBJ1-2|TRBV7-9
TGCGCCAGCAGCCAAACTAACTATGGCTACACCTTC
CASSQTNYGYTF
>few|TRBD2|TRBJ2-1|TRBV10-2
TGCGCCAGCAGAGTAGCGGGAGGGCCTTCCAATGAGCAGTTCTTC
CASRVAGGPSNEQFF
>-|-|TRBJ2-1|TRBV20-1
TGCAGTGCTACCAGCAGAGCTGAGCAGTTCTTC
CSATSRAEQFF
>few|-|TRBJ1-5|TRBV9
TGTGCCAGCAGCGTAGGTCTGGGTCAGCCCCAGCATTTT
CASSVGLGQPQHF
>-|TRBD2|TRBJ2-3|TRBV20-1
TGCTGTGCTAGAAATCTAGCGGGGGGGCTACGCACAGATACGCAGTATTTT
CCARNLAGGLRTDTQYF
>-|-|TRBJ1-4|TRBV7-2
TGTGCCAGCAGCCCTGGTCTATTAAGGGCAACTAATGAAAAACTGTTTTTT
CASSPGLLRATNEKLFF
>-|TRBD1|TRBJ2-7|TRBV20-1
TGCAGTGCTTCCACCGTCAGACAGGGCTTCTCCTACGAGCAGTACTTC
CSASTVRQGFSYEQYF
>few|-|TRBJ1-2|TRBV28
TGTGCCAGCAGTTCGACAGTTAGCGATGGCTACACCTTC
CASSSTVSDGYTF
>few|-|TRBJ2-7|TRBV3-1
TGTGCCAGCACCTTTAAAGGGAGCTACGAGCAGTACTTC
CASTFKGSYEQYF
>few|-|TRBJ2-2|TRBV7-9
TGTGCCAGCAGCTTTAGCGTCGGGGAGCTGTTTTTT
CASSFSVGELFF
>many|-|TRBJ2-1|TRBV5-1
TGTGCCAGCAGTTTACAGGGAAATGAGCAGTTCTTC
CASSLQGNEQFF